This T cell receptor (beta chain) came from a study of blood T cells in healthy people across ages. Study overall: Through template switching, about one barcoded beta molecule was captured per two T cells, as measured in model experiments.

Only one count was recorded for this clonotype. The second PCR ran about 6 to 11 cycles with a sample-barcoded 5' primer and J-beta primers. TCRdb fed the 5' RACE reads into MiXCR, producing one record per CDR3 protein. The data contain 1.5 million to 1.8 million distinct CDR3 sequences, about 45% of them singletons. This TCR came from a woman between 18 and 29 years old in good health. The specimen sequenced was blood.

The CDR3 nucleotides read TGTGCCAGCACAGGGCAGGCGGATTCACCCCTCCACTTT. This translates into CASTGQADSPLHF. J is TRBJ1-6 and V is TRBV25-1; the D gene is possibly TRBD1 (5 bases). This CDR3 contains 13 residues. Per the germline V gene, CDR1 is MGHDK and CDR2 is SYGVNS. V lost 7 bases to trimming and J lost 8 bases, with 12 bases between them.